The rows below give T cell receptor beta chains drawn from one sample of a study of shared clonotypes between healthy human individuals. The repertoire was sequenced with immunoSEQ multiplex PCR; TCRdb's copy has only in-frame clones and lacks some. This repertoire shows hundreds of thousands of clones, over 60% found once; its top ten account for roughly 13%. The material sequenced was PBMCs. These receptor sequences come from a woman aged 35 to 49 in good health. Some clones in this sample may be carry-over from other donors' samples. Each CDR3 is given with its conserved first and last residue. A D gene is named only where the DNA matches it firmly. The size of a clone is reported for some rows only, either as once, few or many, or as a class for expanded clones.

v_gene	d_gene	j_gene	abundance	CDR3aa	CDR3nt
TRBV5-1	-	TRBJ2-2	-	CASSLEGGTNTGELFF	TGCGCCAGCAGCTTGGAGGGGGGAACGAACACCGGGGAGCTGTTTTTT
TRBV9	TRBD2	TRBJ2-7	-	CASSAEGGTRGSYEQYF	TGTGCCAGCAGCGCGGAGGGAGGGACTAGGGGCTCCTACGAGCAGTACTTC
TRBV28	-	TRBJ1-5	-	CASTSGLTQPQHF	TGTGCCAGCACCTCGGGCTTAACTCAGCCCCAGCATTTT
TRBV19	-	TRBJ2-2	once	CASSIWGAGELFF	TGTGCCAGTAGTATCTGGGGCGCCGGGGAGCTGTTTTTT
TRBV28	TRBD1	TRBJ2-7	-	CASSPGTGLSYEQYF	TGTGCCAGCAGTCCCGGGACAGGGCTCTCCTACGAGCAGTACTTC
TRBV27	-	TRBJ2-7	few	CASSLAGLFYEQYF	TGTGCCAGCAGTTTGGCGGGACTCTTTTACGAGCAGTACTTC
TRBV19	-	TRBJ1-2	-	CASSIDRTNYGYTF	TGTGCCAGTAGTATAGATCGGACAAACTATGGCTACACCTTC
TRBV7-3	-	TRBJ2-6	-	CASSPRGGTSGANVLTF	TGTGCCAGCAGCCCCCGCGGTGGTACCTCTGGGGCCAACGTCCTGACTTTC
TRBV28	-	TRBJ1-4	-	CANRSPVGKLFF	TGTGCCAACCGAAGCCCGGTGGGAAAACTGTTTTTT
TRBV28	TRBD1	TRBJ2-7	-	CASSLSEGARYEQYF	TGTGCCAGCAGTTTATCTGAGGGGGCCCGCTACGAGCAGTACTTC
TRBV5-4	-	TRBJ1-3	-	CASSSQGRNTIYF	TGTGCCAGCAGCTCACAGGGTCGAAACACCATATATTTT
TRBV30	-	TRBJ1-2	-	CAWSPDYYGYTF	TGTGCCTGGAGTCCCGACTACTATGGCTACACCTTC
TRBV19	TRBD1	TRBJ1-5	once	CASSIKQGARDNQPQHF	TGTGCCAGTAGTATAAAACAGGGGGCTAGGGACAATCAGCCCCAGCATTTT
TRBV7-9	TRBD1	TRBJ1-1	-	CATITGVRTEAFF	TGTGCCACCATAACAGGGGTTCGGACTGAAGCTTTCTTT
TRBV4-2	-	TRBJ1-1	-	CASNLLGGPKNTEAFF	TGTGCCAGCAACCTTTTAGGAGGACCCAAGAACACTGAAGCTTTCTTT
TRBV2	-	TRBJ2-7	-	CASKWGPTYEQYF	TGTGCCAGCAAGTGGGGTCCAACCTACGAGCAGTACTTC
TRBV5-1	-	TRBJ2-4	once	CASSLESEGNIQYF	TGCGCCAGCAGCTTGGAGTCAGAGGGGAACATTCAGTACTTC